A selection of T cell receptor beta chains follows, all from one sample in a study of long-term antiretroviral therapy in people with HIV. The repertoire was sequenced with immunoSEQ multiplex PCR; TCRdb's copy has only in-frame clones and lacks some. The table lists roughly 36,000 clones, about 85% of them singletons, with about 4.8% in the top ten. Sequencing was performed on unsorted PBMCs, taken just over 2.7 years before starting antiretroviral therapy. These receptors were collected from a woman aged 25-40 years with HIV. The CDR3 runs from the conserved cysteine through the conserved F or W. Each record gives: J gene, clone size, V gene, D gene, CDR3 protein, CDR3 DNA. The D gene is left open where the match is weak. A row's size may be missing; if present it is once, few, many or a size class.

>TRBJ2-3|.|TRBV29-1|.
CSVLFRDTQYF
TGCAGCGTACTATTCCGGGATACGCAGTATTTT
>TRBJ1-4|.|TRBV19|.
CASSDDSRDEKLFF
TGTGCCAGTAGTGACGACAGTAGGGATGAAAAACTGTTTTTT
>TRBJ1-2|.|TRBV10-3|.
CAISEIIAGNQLYGYTF
TGTGCCATCAGTGAGATTATTGCGGGGAACCAGCTCTATGGCTACACCTTC
>TRBJ2-5|.|TRBV29-1|TRBD1
CSVEWETGGREQYF
TGCAGCGTGGAATGGGAGACAGGGGGCCGAGAGCAGTACTTC
>TRBJ2-5|.|TRBV5-4|TRBD2
CASSLSSQRGQETQYF
TGTGCCAGCAGCTTGTCGTCTCAGCGGGGGCAAGAGACCCAGTACTTC
>TRBJ2-2|.|TRBV10-2|.
CASSVGGPAGELFF
TGCGCCAGCAGTGTCGGGGGGCCTGCCGGGGAGCTGTTTTTT
>TRBJ2-1|.|TRBV10-2|TRBD2
CASGGTSGVWGEQFF
TGCGCCAGCGGGGGGACTAGCGGGGTCTGGGGGGAGCAGTTCTTC
>TRBJ2-3|.|TRBV2|TRBD2
CASSPAGGRKDTQYF
TGTGCCAGCAGCCCGGCGGGGGGGCGGAAAGATACGCAGTATTTT
>TRBJ1-6|.|TRBV25-1|.
CASSWQANSPLHF
TGTGCCAGCAGTTGGCAGGCTAATTCACCCCTCCACTTT
>TRBJ2-2|once|TRBV6-4|.
CASSFGGEGTGELFF
TGTGCCAGCAGTTTCGGAGGGGAAGGGACCGGGGAGCTGTTTTTT
>TRBJ2-2|.|TRBV19|.
CASSYKGNTGELFF
TGTGCCAGTAGTTACAAAGGGAACACCGGGGAGCTGTTTTTT
>TRBJ1-1|few|TRBV2|.
CASSPGPLVTEAFF
TGTGCCAGCAGCCCAGGACCGCTCGTTACTGAAGCTTTCTTT
>TRBJ2-6|.|TRBV6-1|TRBD1
CASTTGGAGANVLTF
TGTGCCAGCACTACAGGGGGCGCTGGGGCCAACGTCCTGACTTTC
>TRBJ2-7|.|TRBV14|.
CASRRRSSSYEQYF
TGTGCCAGCAGGAGACGTTCGAGCTCCTACGAGCAGTACTTC
>TRBJ1-6|.|TRBV6-1|.
CASSEAGRTNSPLHF
TGTGCCAGCAGTGAAGCGGGGAGGACTAATTCACCCCTCCACTTT
>TRBJ1-2|few|TRBV6-1|.
CASSELSGGSYGYTF
TGTGCCAGCAGTGAACTGTCGGGGGGGAGCTATGGCTACACCTTC
>TRBJ2-1|.|TRBV6-1|TRBD1
CASSEAPGTGEEQFF
TGTGCCAGCAGTGAAGCTCCCGGAACAGGGGAGGAGCAGTTCTTC
>TRBJ1-6|.|TRBV30|TRBD1
CAWKQGELGNSPLHF
TGTGCCTGGAAACAGGGGGAATTAGGTAATTCACCCCTCCACTTT
>TRBJ1-1|.|TRBV5-1|.
CASRTSTGNTEAFF
TGCGCCAGCAGAACCTCGACAGGGAACACTGAAGCTTTCTTT
>TRBJ1-2|.|TRBV29-1|.
CSVDPILYGYTF
TGCAGCGTTGACCCAATCCTCTATGGCTACACCTTC
>TRBJ1-4|.|TRBV9|.
CASSSYTGTNEKLFF
TGTGCCAGCAGCTCATATACTGGAACTAATGAAAAACTGTTTTTT
>TRBJ2-5|.|TRBV5-5|.
CASSLATETQYF
TGTGCCAGCAGCTTGGCTACGGAGACCCAGTACTTC
>TRBJ2-3|.|TRBV5-8|.
CASSLREPDTQYF
TGTGCCAGCAGCTTGCGGGAACCAGATACGCAGTATTTT
>TRBJ1-6|.|TRBV6-1|.
CASCQNSNSPLHF
TGTGCCAGCTGCCAGAATAGTAATTCACCCCTCCACTTT
>TRBJ2-1|.|TRBV5-1|.
CASILGGGIGEQFF
TGCGCCAGCATTCTGGGGGGGGGCATCGGTGAGCAGTTCTTC
>TRBJ1-5|.|TRBV4-1|.
CASSQAGASQPQHF
TGCGCCAGCAGCCAAGCTGGGGCCAGTCAGCCCCAGCATTTT
>TRBJ2-3|.|TRBV5-1|TRBD1
CASRGQGTDTQYF
TGCGCCAGCAGAGGACAGGGGACAGATACGCAGTATTTT
>TRBJ2-3|.|TRBV6-5|.
CASSSLSRGYTDTQYF
TGTGCCAGCAGTTCCCTCTCCAGGGGATACACAGATACGCAGTATTTT
>TRBJ1-3|.|TRBV2|TRBD1
CASTSEGASGNTIYF
TGTGCCAGCACCTCGGAGGGGGCCTCTGGAAACACCATATATTTT
>TRBJ2-1|.|TRBV28|TRBD2
CASSSPGTTYNEQFF
TGTGCCAGCAGTTCTCCCGGGACTACCTACAATGAGCAGTTCTTC
>TRBJ2-5|.|TRBV14|.
CASSAHGGLQETQYF
TGTGCCAGCAGCGCCCACGGGGGCCTACAAGAGACCCAGTACTTC